Below are 18 T cell receptor beta chains sequenced from a single sample in a study of early T cells in non-severe SARS-CoV-2 infection. TCRdb reprocessed the 5' RACE reads with MiXCR, giving one entry per CDR3 protein. Among some 58,000 distinct CDR3 sequences listed, 10% to 15% were seen once. The sequencing sample was made of whole blood. These receptors originate from an adult who was a healthcare worker with PCR-confirmed SARS-CoV-2 infection or an uninfected control (not recorded which).

There are many counts of this clonotype. The V call is TRBV7-8, the J call TRBJ1-5, with D maybe TRBD1 (5 bases). The CDR3 runs 14 residues. Germline V gene data show CDR1 as SGHVS and CDR2 as FQNEAQ. Trimming took off 5 bases at V and 4 bases at J, with 12 bases between the two ends. CDR3 region: CASSPRRGNQPQHF. CDR3 DNA sequence: TGTGCCAGCAGCCCAAGGCGGGGGAATCAGCCCCAGCATTTT.

The chain joins TRBV7-3 to TRBJ1-1; 9 nucleotides agree with TRBD1. Germline V CDR1 and CDR2: SGHTA, FQGTGA. The V and J ends lost 5 bases and 1 base, in that order; junction bases with no gene match: 2. The CDR3 consists of 14 residues. DNA of the CDR3: TGTGCCAGCAGCATGACAGGGGGGAACACTGAAGCTTTCTTT. It codes for CASSMTGGNTEAFF.

J is TRBJ2-1 and V is TRBV29-1; 13 bases fit TRBD2. The germline V gene encodes CDR1 SQVTM and CDR2 ANQGSEA. The CDR3 spans 13 residues. V shed 8 bases and J 6 bases; nucleotides not matched to a gene: 4. CDR3 protein: CSHTSGGVNEQFF. The CDR3 DNA reads as TGCAGCCACACTAGCGGGGGGGTCAATGAGCAGTTCTTC.

This clonotype was recorded many times. This rearrangement joins TRBV27 to TRBJ2-1, with D perhaps TRBD2 (5 bases). CDR3 length: 14 amino acids. The germline V and J ends were trimmed by 3 bases and 2 bases, with 8 bases remaining between them. Per germline, CDR1 MNHEY and CDR2 SMNVEV (reference sequence). CDR3: CASSFIATYNEQFF. The DNA of the CDR3 is TGTGCCAGCAGTTTTATAGCGACCTACAATGAGCAGTTCTTC.

This clonotype was observed many times. The chain couples TRBV4-3 to TRBJ2-7; 7 bases are shared with TRBD1. The germline CDR1 and CDR2 sequences are LGHNA and YSLEER. The length of the CDR3 is 14 residues. V trimming: 0 bases; J trimming: 7 bases; junction bases outside the gene matches: 6. CDR3 loop: CASSQDNRGREQYF. The CDR3 DNA sequence: TGCGCCAGCAGCCAAGATAACAGGGGACGGGAGCAGTACTTC.

This clonotype has a handful of counts. The chain couples TRBV5-6 to TRBJ2-3, with 9 bases matching TRBD2. The germline gives CDR1 SGHDT, CDR2 YYEEEE. J was trimmed by 2 bases and V by 1 base; bases with no gene match: 5. There are 16 residues in the CDR3. The CDR3 protein is CASSLRTSGFTDTQYF. CDR3 DNA: TGTGCCAGCAGCTTGCGCACTAGCGGGTTCACAGATACGCAGTATTTT.

The V gene is TRBV29-1, the J gene TRBJ2-1, with D uncertain. The germline V gene has CDR1 SQVTM and CDR2 ANQGSEA. CDR3 length equals 14 residues. V gave up 8 bases and J gave up 0 bases, with 14 bases separating them. CDR3 amino acids: CSIRPRSSYNEQFF. The CDR3 nucleotides read TGCAGCATCCGTCCTCGAAGCTCCTACAATGAGCAGTTCTTC.

In its sample, this clonotype was seen many times. This chain connects TRBV20-1 to TRBJ2-7; D gene uncertain. CDR1 DFQATT and CDR2 SNEGSKA come from the germline V gene (reference sequence). CDR3 size: 12 residues. Trimming removed 3 bases at V and 3 bases at J, with 9 bases between. The CDR3 reads CSARHYNYEQYF. CDR3 DNA: TGCAGTGCTAGGCACTACAACTACGAGCAGTACTTC.

This clonotype has more than one count but fewer than ten. V is TRBV4-1 and J is TRBJ2-2; D is possibly TRBD2 (5 bases). Trimming removed 3 bases from V and 7 bases from J, with 24 bases in between. Germline loops: CDR1 MGHRA, CDR2 YSYEKL. CDR3 size: 18 residues. CDR3 nucleotide sequence: TGCGCCAGCAGCCAGACTGAACGTTCCGCCGGGGTAGGCGGGGAGCTGTTTTTT. The encoded protein is CASSQTERSAGVGGELFF.

The chain uses TRBV28 and TRBJ2-7; D unclear. The CDR3 is made up of 12 amino acids. Trimming shortened V by 6 bases and J by 3 bases, and 9 bases separated the two germline ends. Germline assignment: CDR1 MDHEN and CDR2 SYDVKM. Here the CDR3 reads CASRDGNYEQYF. As DNA, the CDR3 is TGTGCCAGCAGGGACGGAAACTACGAGCAGTACTTC.

This clonotype was counted at least ten times. The V and J genes are TRBV6-1 and TRBJ1-2; D not certain. The CDR3 consists of 13 residues. Trimming took off 3 bases at V and 0 bases at J, with 5 bases between the two ends. Germline V lookup: CDR1 MNHNS, CDR2 SASEGT. CDR3 bases: TGTGCCAGCAGTGAGTCAGCTAACTATGGCTACACCTTC. Encoded protein: CASSESANYGYTF.

There are a few counts of this clonotype. The chain combines TRBV30 with TRBJ2-2, with unresolved D. The CDR3 spans 12 residues. V lost 0 bases and J 4 bases, leaving 3 bases between the germline ends. In germline, CDR1 is GTSNPN, CDR2 SVGIG (reference sequence). This CDR3 is CAWSVITGELFF. CDR3 sequence (DNA): TGTGCCTGGAGTGTAATCACCGGGGAGCTGTTTTTT.

This clonotype was observed at least ten times. The genes are TRBV7-9 and TRBJ1-1; the match to TRBD1 covers 9 bases. CDR1 and CDR2 from the germline V gene are SEHNR and FQNEAQ (reference sequence). The CDR3 contains 15 residues. Trimming cost V 1 base and J 3 bases; bases outside gene matches: 3. CDR3: CASSLGDRVDTEAFF. CDR3 in DNA: TGTGCCAGCAGCTTAGGGGACAGGGTGGACACTGAAGCTTTCTTT. The whole variable domain, filled in from reference TRBV7-9 and TRBJ1-1, reads DTGVSQNPRHKITKRGQNVTFRCDPISEHNRLYWYRQTLGQGPEFLTYFQNEAQLEKSRLLSDRFSAERPKGSFSTLEIQRTEQGDSAMYLCASSLGDRVDTEAFFGQGTRLTVV.

The J gene is TRBJ2-7, the V gene TRBV7-9; 8 nucleotides align to TRBD1. This CDR3 spans 14 amino acids. CDR1 and CDR2 from the germline V gene are SEHNR and FQNEAQ (reference sequence). The ends lost 1 base at V and 2 bases at J; junction bases unmatched: 1. The CDR3 coding sequence is TGTGCCAGCAGCTTAGAACAGGGGGCCTACGAGCAGTACTTC. Its protein product is CASSLEQGAYEQYF.

The chain couples TRBV7-8 to TRBJ2-3, with TRBD2 identical over 9 bases. The germline CDR1 and CDR2 sequences are SGHVS and FQNEAQ. The CDR3 contains 16 residues. The V and J ends lost 7 bases and 2 bases, in that order; junction bases with no gene match: 10. The DNA for the CDR3 is TGTGCCAGCAAGAAGGCGGGGGGGCTCATCACAGATACGCAGTATTTT. This gives the protein CASKKAGGLITDTQYF.

This clonotype was seen repeatedly, ten times or more. The chain recombines TRBV4-2 with TRBJ1-1; D ambiguous. The ends were cut back, 2 bases at V and 1 base at J, with 11 bases in the middle. The CDR3 runs to 15 residues. Germline V CDR1 and CDR2: LGHNA, YNFKEQ. The CDR3 is CASSQSTEGNTEAFF. In DNA, the CDR3 is TGTGCCAGCAGCCAATCCACGGAGGGGAACACTGAAGCTTTCTTT.

This clonotype has a count of ten or more. The chain has TRBV7-3 and TRBJ2-7; 8 positions match TRBD2. Germline lookup yields CDR1 SGHTA and CDR2 FQGTGA. The J segment lost 2 bases and the V segment lost 3 bases, leaving 6 bases of the junction unmatched. The length of the CDR3 is 15 residues. The CDR3 spells CASSLRGGPAYEQYF. DNA for the CDR3: TGTGCCAGCAGCTTGCGCGGGGGGCCGGCCTACGAGCAGTACTTC.

The chain uses TRBV7-8 and TRBJ2-1; D might be TRBD2 (6 bases). The length of the CDR3 is 16 residues. Trimming cost V 1 base and J 2 bases, with 12 bases left between them. Germline V gene data show CDR1 as SGHVS and CDR2 as FQNEAQ. The chain's CDR3 is CASSLELGGTYNEQFF. The CDR3 nucleotides read TGTGCCAGCAGCTTAGAACTGGGAGGCACCTACAATGAGCAGTTCTTC.